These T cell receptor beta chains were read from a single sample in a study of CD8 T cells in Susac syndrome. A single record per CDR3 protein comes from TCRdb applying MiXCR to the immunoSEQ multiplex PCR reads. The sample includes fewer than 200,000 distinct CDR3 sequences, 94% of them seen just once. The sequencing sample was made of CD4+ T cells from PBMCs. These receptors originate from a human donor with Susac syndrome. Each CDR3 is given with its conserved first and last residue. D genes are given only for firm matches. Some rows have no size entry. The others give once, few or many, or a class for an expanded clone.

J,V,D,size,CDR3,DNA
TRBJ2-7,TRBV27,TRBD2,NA,CASSPPSSGLAGPSYEQYF,TGTGCCAGCAGTCCCCCATCTTCAGGACTAGCGGGGCCCTCCTACGAGCAGTACTTC
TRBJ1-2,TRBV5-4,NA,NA,CASSLDIYGYTF,TGCGCCAGCAGCTTGGACATCTATGGCTACACCTTC
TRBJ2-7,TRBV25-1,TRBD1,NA,CASSGSRGLSPYEQYF,TGTGCCAGCAGTGGATCCAGGGGGCTCTCCCCCTACGAGCAGTACTTC
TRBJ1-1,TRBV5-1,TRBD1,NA,CASSLGPQGQGNTEAFF,TGCGCCAGCAGCTTGGGACCGCAGGGACAGGGTAACACTGAAGCTTTCTTT
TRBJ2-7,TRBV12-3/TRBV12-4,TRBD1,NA,CASSWGQSYEQYF,TGTGCCAGCAGTTGGGGACAGTCCTACGAGCAGTACTTC
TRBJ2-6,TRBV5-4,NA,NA,CASSPTGFSGANVLTF,TGTGCCAGCAGTCCAACAGGCTTCTCTGGGGCCAACGTCCTGACTTTC
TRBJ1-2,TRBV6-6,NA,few,CASSLTENYGYTF,TGTGCCAGCAGTTTGACAGAAAACTATGGCTACACCTTC
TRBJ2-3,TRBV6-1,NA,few,CASRRWEGTDTQYF,TGTGCCAGCCGGCGTTGGGAGGGCACAGATACGCAGTATTTT
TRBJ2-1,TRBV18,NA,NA,CASHPERGYNEQFF,TGTGCCAGCCACCCGGAACGGGGGTACAATGAGCAGTTCTTC
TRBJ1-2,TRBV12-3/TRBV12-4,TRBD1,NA,CASSFLDRAYGYTF,TGTGCCAGCAGTTTCCTAGACAGGGCCTATGGCTACACCTTC
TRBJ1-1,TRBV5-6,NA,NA,CASSLPRRMNTEAFF,TGTGCCAGCAGCCTCCCTCGGCGGATGAACACTGAAGCTTTCTTT
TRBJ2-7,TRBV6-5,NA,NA,CASSPPGGSRYEQYF,TGTGCCAGCAGTCCTCCCGGAGGATCCCGCTACGAGCAGTACTTC
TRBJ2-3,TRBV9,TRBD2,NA,CASSLLSGGPYTDTQYF,TGTGCCAGCAGCCTACTATCGGGGGGGCCGTACACAGATACGCAGTATTTT
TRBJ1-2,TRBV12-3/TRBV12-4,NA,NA,CASSADSIYGYTF,TGTGCCAGCAGCGCTGACAGCATCTATGGCTACACCTTC
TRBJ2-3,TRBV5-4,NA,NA,CASSSTRGADLDTQYF,TGTGCCAGCAGCTCCACCAGGGGCGCCGATTTAGATACGCAGTATTTT
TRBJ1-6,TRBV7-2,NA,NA,CASSFTRGPNSPLHF,TGTGCCAGCAGCTTCACCCGGGGACCGAATTCACCCCTCCACTTT
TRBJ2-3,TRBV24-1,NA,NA,CATSLTATDTQYF,TGTGCCACCAGTTTGACTGCTACAGATACGCAGTATTTT
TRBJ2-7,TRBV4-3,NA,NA,CASSQEWRAGEQYF,TGCGCCAGCAGCCAAGAGTGGCGAGCCGGCGAGCAGTACTTC
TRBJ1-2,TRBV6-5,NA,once,CASSRREEYGYTF,TGTGCCAGCAGCCGTAGGGAGGAGTATGGCTACACCTTC
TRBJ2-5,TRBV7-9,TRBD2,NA,CASSAGLAGGPEETQYF,TGTGCCAGCAGCGCGGGACTAGCGGGGGGGCCGGAAGAGACCCAGTACTTC
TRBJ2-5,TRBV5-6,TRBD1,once,CASSFAGQGIRDF,TGTGCCAGCAGCTTCGCCGGACAGGGGATCCGGGACTTC
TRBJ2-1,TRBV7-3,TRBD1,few,CASSLTVQGAWFF,TGTGCCAGCAGCTTAACGGTTCAGGGGGCTTGGTTCTTC
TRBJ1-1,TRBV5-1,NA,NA,CASSLAYSDTEAFF,TGCGCCAGCAGCTTGGCCTACAGCGACACTGAAGCTTTCTTT
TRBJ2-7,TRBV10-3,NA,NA,CAISDGLTPYEQYF,TGTGCCATCAGTGACGGCTTAACCCCTTACGAGCAGTACTTC
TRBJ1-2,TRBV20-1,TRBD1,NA,CSATQGGNGYTF,TGCAGTGCGACCCAAGGGGGCAATGGCTACACCTTC
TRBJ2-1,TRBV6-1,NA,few,CASRAAGAYNEQFF,TGTGCCAGCAGAGCCGCTGGGGCCTACAATGAGCAGTTCTTC
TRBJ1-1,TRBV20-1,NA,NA,CSASVPGPYTEAFF,TGCAGTGCTAGCGTTCCGGGCCCTTACACTGAAGCTTTCTTT
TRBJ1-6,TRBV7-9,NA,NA,CASSPRGGVSSYNSPLHF,TGTGCCAGCAGCCCCCGGGGAGGGGTCAGCTCCTATAATTCACCCCTCCACTTT
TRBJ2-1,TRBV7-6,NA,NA,CASSLQKASSGHNEQFF,TGTGCCAGCAGCTTACAAAAGGCATCTTCCGGACACAATGAGCAGTTCTTC
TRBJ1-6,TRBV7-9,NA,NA,CASSPQALNSPLHF,TGTGCCAGCAGCCCGCAGGCCCTTAATTCACCCCTCCACTTT
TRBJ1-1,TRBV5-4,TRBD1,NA,CASSLERTGGMSEAFF,TGTGCCAGCAGCTTGGAGCGTACAGGGGGCATGAGTGAAGCTTTCTTT
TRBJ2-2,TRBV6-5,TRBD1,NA,CASRLTGGDTGELFF,TGTGCCAGCAGGCTCACAGGGGGCGACACCGGGGAGCTGTTTTTT
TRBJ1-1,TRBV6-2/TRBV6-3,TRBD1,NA,CASQDRTPVMNTEAFF,TGTGCCAGCCAGGACAGGACACCCGTCATGAACACTGAAGCTTTCTTT
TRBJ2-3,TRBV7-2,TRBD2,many,CASSRREGDTQYF,TGTGCCAGCAGCCGCAGGGAGGGAGATACGCAGTATTTT
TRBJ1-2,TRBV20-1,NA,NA,CSPSRSLGQGYTF,TGCAGTCCCTCTCGGTCCTTAGGGCAGGGCTACACCTTC
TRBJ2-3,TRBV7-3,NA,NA,CASSPTRATDTQYF,TGTGCCAGCAGCCCGACTAGGGCCACAGATACGCAGTATTTT